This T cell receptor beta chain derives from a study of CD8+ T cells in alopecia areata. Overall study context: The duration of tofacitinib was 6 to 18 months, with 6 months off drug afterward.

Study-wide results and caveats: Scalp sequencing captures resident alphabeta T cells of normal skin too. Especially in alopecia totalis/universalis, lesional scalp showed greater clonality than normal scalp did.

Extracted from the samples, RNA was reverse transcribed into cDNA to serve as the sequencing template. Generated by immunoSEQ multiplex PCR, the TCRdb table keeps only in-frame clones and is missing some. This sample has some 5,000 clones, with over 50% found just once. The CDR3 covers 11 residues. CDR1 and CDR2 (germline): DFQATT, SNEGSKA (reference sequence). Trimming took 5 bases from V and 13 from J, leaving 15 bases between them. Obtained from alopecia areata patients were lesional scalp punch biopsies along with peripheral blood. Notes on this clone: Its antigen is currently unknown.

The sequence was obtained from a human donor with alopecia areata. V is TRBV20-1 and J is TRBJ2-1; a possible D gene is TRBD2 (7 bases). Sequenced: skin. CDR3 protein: CSAGGGPRQFF. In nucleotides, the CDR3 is TGCAGTGCTGGCGGGGGCCCGCGACAGTTCTTC.